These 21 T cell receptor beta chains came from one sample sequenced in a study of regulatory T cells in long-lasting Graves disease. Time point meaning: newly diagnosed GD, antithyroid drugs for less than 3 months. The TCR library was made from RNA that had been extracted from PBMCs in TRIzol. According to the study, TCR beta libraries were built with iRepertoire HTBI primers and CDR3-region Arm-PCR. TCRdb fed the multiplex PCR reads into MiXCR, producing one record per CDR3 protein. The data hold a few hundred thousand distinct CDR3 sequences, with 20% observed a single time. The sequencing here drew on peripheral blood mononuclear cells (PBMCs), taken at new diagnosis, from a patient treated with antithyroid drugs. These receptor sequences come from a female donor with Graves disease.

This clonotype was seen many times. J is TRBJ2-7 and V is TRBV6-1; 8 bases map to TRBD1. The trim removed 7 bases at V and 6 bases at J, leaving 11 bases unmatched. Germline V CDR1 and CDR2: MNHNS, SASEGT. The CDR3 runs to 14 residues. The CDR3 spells CASTTTGTGREQYF. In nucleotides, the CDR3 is TGTGCCAGCACCACGACAGGGACAGGTCGCGAGCAGTACTTC.

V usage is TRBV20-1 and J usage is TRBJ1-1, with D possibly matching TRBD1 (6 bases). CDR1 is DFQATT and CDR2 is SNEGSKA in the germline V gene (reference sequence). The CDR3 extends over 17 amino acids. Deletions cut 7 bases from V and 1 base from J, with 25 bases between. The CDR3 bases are TGCAGTGTTCAAAGCCCGGGACACAGCTCTAGGAACACTGAAGCTTTCTTT. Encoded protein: CSVQSPGHSSRNTEAFF.

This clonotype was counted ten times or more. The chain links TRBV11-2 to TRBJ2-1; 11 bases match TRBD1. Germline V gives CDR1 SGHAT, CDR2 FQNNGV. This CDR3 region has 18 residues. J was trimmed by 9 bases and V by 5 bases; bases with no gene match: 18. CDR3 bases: TGTGCCAGCAGCACGGGACAGGGGGGGACCTTCTACAATCCTGAGCAGTTCTTC. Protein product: CASSTGQGGTFYNPEQFF.

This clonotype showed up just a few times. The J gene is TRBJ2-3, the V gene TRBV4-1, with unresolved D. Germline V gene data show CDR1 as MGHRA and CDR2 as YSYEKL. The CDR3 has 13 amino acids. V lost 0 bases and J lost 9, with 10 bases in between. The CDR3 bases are TGCGCCAGCAGCCAAGATGGCGAGCTCACGCAGTATTTT. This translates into CASSQDGELTQYF.

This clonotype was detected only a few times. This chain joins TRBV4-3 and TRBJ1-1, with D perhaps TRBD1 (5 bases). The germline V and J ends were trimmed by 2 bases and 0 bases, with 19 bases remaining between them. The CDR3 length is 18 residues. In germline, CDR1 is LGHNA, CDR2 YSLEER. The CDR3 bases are TGCGCCAGCAGCCAATCCAAAGGCGGGGGACTCATGAACACTGAAGCTTTCTTT. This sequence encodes CASSQSKGGGLMNTEAFF.

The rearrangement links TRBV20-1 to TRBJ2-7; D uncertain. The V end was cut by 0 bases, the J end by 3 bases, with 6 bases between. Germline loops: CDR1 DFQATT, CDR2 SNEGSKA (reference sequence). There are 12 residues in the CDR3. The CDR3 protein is CSAREQHYEQYF. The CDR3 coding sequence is TGCAGTGCTAGAGAGCAGCACTACGAGCAGTACTTC.

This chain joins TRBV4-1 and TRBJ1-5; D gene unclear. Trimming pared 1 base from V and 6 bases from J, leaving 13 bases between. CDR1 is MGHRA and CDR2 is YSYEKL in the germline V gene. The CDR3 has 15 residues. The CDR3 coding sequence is TGCGCCAGCAGCCAAGTTCGGGCGGTGGGTCAGCCCCAGCATTTT. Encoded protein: CASSQVRAVGQPQHF.

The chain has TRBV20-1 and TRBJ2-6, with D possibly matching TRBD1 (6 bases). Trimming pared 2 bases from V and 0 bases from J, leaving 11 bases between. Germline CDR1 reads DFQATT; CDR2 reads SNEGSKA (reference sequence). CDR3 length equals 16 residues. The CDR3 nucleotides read TGCAGTGCTAGATTAGGACAGCTCTCTGGGGCCAACGTCCTGACTTTC. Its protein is CSARLGQLSGANVLTF.

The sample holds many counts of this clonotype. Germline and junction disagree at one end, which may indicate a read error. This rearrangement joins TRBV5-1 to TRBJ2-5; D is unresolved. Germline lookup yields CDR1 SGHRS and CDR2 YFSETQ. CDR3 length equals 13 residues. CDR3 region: CASSSGWGETQYF. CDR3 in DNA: TGTGCCAGCAGCTCCGGGTGGGGAGAGACCCAGTACTTC.

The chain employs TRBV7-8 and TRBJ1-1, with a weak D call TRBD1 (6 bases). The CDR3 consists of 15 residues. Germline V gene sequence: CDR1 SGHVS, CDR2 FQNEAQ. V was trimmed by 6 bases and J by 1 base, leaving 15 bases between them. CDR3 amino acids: CASRRYREWNTEAFF. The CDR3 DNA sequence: TGTGCCAGCAGACGTTACAGGGAGTGGAACACTGAAGCTTTCTTT.

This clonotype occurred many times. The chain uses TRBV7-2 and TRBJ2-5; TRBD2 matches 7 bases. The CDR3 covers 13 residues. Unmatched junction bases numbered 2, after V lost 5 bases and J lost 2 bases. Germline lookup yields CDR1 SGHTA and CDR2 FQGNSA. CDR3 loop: CASSREAQETQYF. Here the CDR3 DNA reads TGTGCCAGCAGCCGGGAGGCTCAAGAGACCCAGTACTTC.

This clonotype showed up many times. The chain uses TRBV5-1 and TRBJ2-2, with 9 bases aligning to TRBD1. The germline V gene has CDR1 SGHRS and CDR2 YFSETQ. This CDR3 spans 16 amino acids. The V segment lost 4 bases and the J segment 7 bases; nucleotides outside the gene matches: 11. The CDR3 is CASSPGQGRQGGELFF. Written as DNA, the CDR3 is TGCGCCAGCAGCCCGGGACAGGGACGTCAGGGCGGGGAGCTGTTTTTT.

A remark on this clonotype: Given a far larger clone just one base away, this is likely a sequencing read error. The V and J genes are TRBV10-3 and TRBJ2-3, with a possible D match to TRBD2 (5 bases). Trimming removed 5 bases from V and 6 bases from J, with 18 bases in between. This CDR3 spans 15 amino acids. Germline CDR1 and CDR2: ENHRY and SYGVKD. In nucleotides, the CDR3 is TGTGCCATCAGTCAGAGTCGAGGGAACGGCGATACGCAGTATTTT. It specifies CAISQSRGNGDTQYF.

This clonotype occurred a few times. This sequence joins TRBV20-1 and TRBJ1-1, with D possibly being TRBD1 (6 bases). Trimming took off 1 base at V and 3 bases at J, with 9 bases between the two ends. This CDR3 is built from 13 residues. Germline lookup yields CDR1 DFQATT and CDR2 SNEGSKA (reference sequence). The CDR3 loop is CSARGTDYTEAFF. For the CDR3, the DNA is TGCAGTGCTAGAGGGACAGACTACACTGAAGCTTTCTTT.

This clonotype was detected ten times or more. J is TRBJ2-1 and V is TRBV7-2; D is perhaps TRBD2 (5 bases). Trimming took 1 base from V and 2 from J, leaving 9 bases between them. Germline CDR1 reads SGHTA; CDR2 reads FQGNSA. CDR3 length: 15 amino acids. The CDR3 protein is CASSLVTGTYNEQFF. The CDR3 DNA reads TGTGCCAGCAGCTTAGTTACGGGAACCTACAATGAGCAGTTCTTC.

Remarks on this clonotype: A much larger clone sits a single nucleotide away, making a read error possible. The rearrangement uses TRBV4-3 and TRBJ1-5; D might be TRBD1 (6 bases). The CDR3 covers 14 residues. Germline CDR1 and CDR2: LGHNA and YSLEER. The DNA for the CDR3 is TGCGGCAGCAGCCAAGAACAGGGAGCTCAGCCCCAGCATTTT. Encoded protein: CGSSQEQGAQPQHF.

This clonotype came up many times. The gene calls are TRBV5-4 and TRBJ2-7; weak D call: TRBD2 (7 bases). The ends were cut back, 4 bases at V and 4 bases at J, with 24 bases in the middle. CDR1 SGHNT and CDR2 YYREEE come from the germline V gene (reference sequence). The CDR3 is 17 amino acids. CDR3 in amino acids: CASSMGSGGGRRYEQYF. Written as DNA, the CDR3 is TGTGCCAGCAGCATGGGTTCCGGCGGGGGCCGTAGATACGAGCAGTACTTC. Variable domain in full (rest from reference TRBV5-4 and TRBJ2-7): ETGVTQSPTHLIKTRGQQVTLRCSSQSGHNTVSWYQQALGQGPQFIFQYYREEENGRGNFPPRFSGLQFPNYSSELNVNALELDDSALYLCASSMGSGGGRRYEQYFGPGTRLTVT.

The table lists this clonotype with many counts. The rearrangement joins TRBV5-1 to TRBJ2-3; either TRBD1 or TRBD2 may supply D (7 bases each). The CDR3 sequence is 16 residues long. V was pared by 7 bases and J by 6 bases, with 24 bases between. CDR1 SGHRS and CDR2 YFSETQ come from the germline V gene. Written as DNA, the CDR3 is TGCGCCAGCGGGGGGGGGACAGCCACCCTCGGGGATACGCAGTATTTT. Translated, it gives CASGGGTATLGDTQYF.

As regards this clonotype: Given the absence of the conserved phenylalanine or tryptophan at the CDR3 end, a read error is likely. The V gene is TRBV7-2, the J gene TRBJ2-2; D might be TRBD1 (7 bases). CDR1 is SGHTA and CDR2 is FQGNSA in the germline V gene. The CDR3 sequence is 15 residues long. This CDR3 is CASSLSPTGTGGLFL. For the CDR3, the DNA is TGTGCCAGCAGCTTAAGCCCGACAGGGACCGGGGGGCTGTTTCTT.

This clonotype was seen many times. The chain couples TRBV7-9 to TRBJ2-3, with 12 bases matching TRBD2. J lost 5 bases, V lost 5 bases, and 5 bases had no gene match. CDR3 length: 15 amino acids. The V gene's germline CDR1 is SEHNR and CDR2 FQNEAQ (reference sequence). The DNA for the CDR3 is TGTGCCAGCAGCGGAACTAGCGGGGGGAGAGATACGCAGTATTTT. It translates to CASSGTSGGRDTQYF.

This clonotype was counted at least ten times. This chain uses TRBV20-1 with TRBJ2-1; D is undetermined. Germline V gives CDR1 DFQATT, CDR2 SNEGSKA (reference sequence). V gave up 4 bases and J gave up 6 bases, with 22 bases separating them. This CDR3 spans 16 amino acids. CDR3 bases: TGCAGTGCTACCCGTCGGCACTACCCTCGGTCCAATGAGCAGTTCTTC. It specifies CSATRRHYPRSNEQFF.